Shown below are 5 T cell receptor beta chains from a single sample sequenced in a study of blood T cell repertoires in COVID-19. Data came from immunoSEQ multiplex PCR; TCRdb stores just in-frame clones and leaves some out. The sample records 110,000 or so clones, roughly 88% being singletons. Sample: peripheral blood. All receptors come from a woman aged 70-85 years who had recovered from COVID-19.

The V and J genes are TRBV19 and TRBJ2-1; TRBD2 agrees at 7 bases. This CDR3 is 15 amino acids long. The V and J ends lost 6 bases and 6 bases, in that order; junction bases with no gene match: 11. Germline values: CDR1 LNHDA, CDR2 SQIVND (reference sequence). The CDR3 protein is CASSPRGGSPNEQFF. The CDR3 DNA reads TGTGCCAGTAGCCCAAGGGGCGGGAGTCCCAATGAGCAGTTCTTC.

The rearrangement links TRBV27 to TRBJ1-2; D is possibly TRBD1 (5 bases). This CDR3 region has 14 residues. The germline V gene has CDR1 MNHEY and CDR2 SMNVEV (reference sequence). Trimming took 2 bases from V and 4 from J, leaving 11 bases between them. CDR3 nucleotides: TGTGCCAGCAGTTTACGGGGGTCCGTCTATGGCTACACCTTC. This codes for CASSLRGSVYGYTF.

Here the CDR3 DNA reads TGTGCCAGCAGTTTACCGGGAGCACCAGATACGCAGTATTTT. This translates into CASSLPGAPDTQYF. This chain joins TRBV28 and TRBJ2-3; TRBD2 might be the D (6 bases). Trimming shortened V by 2 bases and J by 4 bases, and 10 bases separated the two germline ends. Germline CDR1 and CDR2: MDHEN and SYDVKM. The CDR3 totals 14 residues.

The CDR3 DNA reads TGTGCCAGTAGTGTCGGGACAGGGTCCATCAAGCTGGCAGAGACCCAGTACTTC. Amino acid sequence: CASSVGTGSIKLAETQYF. This chain uses TRBV19 with TRBJ2-5, with 9 positions matching TRBD1. The trim removed 5 bases at V and 4 bases at J, leaving 17 bases unmatched. The CDR3 has 18 amino acids. Germline V lookup: CDR1 LNHDA, CDR2 SQIVND (reference sequence).

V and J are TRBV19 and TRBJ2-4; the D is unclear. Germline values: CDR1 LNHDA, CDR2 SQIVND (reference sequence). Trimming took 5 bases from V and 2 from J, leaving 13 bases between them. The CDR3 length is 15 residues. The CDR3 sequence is CASSGLRQSKNIQYF. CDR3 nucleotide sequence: TGTGCCAGTAGTGGGTTGAGGCAGTCCAAAAACATTCAGTACTTC. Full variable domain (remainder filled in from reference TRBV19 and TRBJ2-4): DGGITQSPKYLFRKEGQNVTLSCEQNLNHDAMYWYRQDPGQGLRLIYYSQIVNDFQKGDIAEGYSVSREKKESFPLTVTSAQKNPTAFYLCASSGLRQSKNIQYFGAGTRLSVL.